This TCR beta chain came from a study of cytomegalovirus exposure and HLA in healthy donors. On the study more broadly: Both the approximately 130 validation repertoires and the roughly 640 first-cohort repertoires used the same platform, as reported by a later analysis.

As to this clone: Its target is not known.

Findings and limits, study-wide: Rarity marked most TCR sequences, yet some public TCRs occurred in many donors. The study labeled under 200 TCR beta chains cytomegalovirus-associated. There were a few CMV-associated chains whose specificity for CMV antigens was confirmed in vitro.

This CDR3 is built from 16 residues. CDR1 is KGHSH and CDR2 is LQKENI in the germline V gene. Trimming cost V 5 bases and J 4 bases, with 21 bases left between them. The repertoire was sequenced with immunoSEQ multiplex PCR; TCRdb's copy has only in-frame clones and lacks some. This table holds about 110,000 clones, 88% found once. This sequence was found in a woman aged 18-30 years in good health and CMV-seronegative. V and J are TRBV18 and TRBJ2-7, with a tentative D call TRBD2 (6 bases). Sequenced material: PBMCs. CDR3 amino acids: CASSLTLEAGRYEQYF. The CDR3 DNA follows: TGTGCCAGCTCATTAACTTTGGAGGCAGGGAGGTACGAGCAGTACTTC. Full variable domain (missing parts from reference TRBV18 and TRBJ2-7): NAGVMQNPRHLVRRRGQEARLRCSPMKGHSHVYWYRQLPEEGLKFMVYLQKENIIDESGMPKERFSAEFPKEGPSILRIQQVVRGDSAAYFCASSLTLEAGRYEQYFGPGTRLTVT.